These 8 T cell receptor beta chains originate from one sample sequenced in a study of shared clonotypes between healthy human individuals. The table came from immunoSEQ multiplex PCR; TCRdb's copy has only in-frame clones and leaves some out. This sample carries some 2,100,000 clones, more than 90% of them seen once, and the ten largest clones take 0.1% to 0.15%. The source material was naive CD4+ T cells sorted from blood. Subset of the sample: CD45RA+ positively selected. The receptors stem from a young man in good health.

CDR3 protein: CASSSDRSPNYGYTF. CDR3 nucleotides: TGTGCCAGCAGCTCCGACAGGAGCCCTAACTATGGCTACACCTTC. The genes are TRBV7-9 and TRBJ1-2; D is possibly TRBD1 (6 bases). V shed 4 bases and J shed 0 bases, with 12 bases lying between them. The germline V gene has CDR1 SEHNR and CDR2 FQNEAQ (reference sequence). The CDR3 spans 15 residues. Full variable domain (rest looked up from reference TRBV7-9 and TRBJ1-2): DTGVSQNPRHKITKRGQNVTFRCDPISEHNRLYWYRQTLGQGPEFLTYFQNEAQLEKSRLLSDRFSAERPKGSFSTLEIQRTEQGDSAMYLCASSSDRSPNYGYTFGSGTRLTVV.

The chain carries TRBV30 and TRBJ2-5; tentative D call: TRBD2 (6 bases). V lost 2 bases and J lost 2, with 18 bases in between. Per germline, CDR1 GTSNPN and CDR2 SVGIG (reference sequence). This CDR3 comprises 16 residues. In DNA, the CDR3 is TGTGCCTGGAGTACGGGACTCCGAACCCCTCAAGAGACCCAGTACTTC. Encoded protein: CAWSTGLRTPQETQYF.

This clone was found once. The chain joins TRBV7-6 to TRBJ2-7, with TRBD2 matching over 7 bases. CDR1 and CDR2 from the germline V gene are SGHVS and FNYEAQ. J gave up 0 bases and V 8 bases, and 7 bases lay outside the gene matches. CDR3 length equals 14 residues. In DNA form, the CDR3 reads TGTGCCAGCTCTCAAAGCGGGAACTCCTACGAGCAGTACTTC. Translated: CASSQSGNSYEQYF.

Remarks on this clone: Germline and junction disagree at one end, which may indicate a read error. The J gene is TRBJ1-5, the V gene TRBV2; D gene unclear. The CDR3 spans 14 residues. Germline values: CDR1 SNHLY, CDR2 FYNNEI. CDR3 region: CASSEGPSNQPQHF. CDR3 nucleotide sequence: TGTGCCAGCAGCGAAGGGCCTAGCAATCAGCCCCAGCATTTT.

V and J are TRBV6-1 and TRBJ1-5; D unresolved. Germline CDR1 reads MNHNS; CDR2 reads SASEGT. Trimming pared 2 bases from V and 6 bases from J, leaving 14 bases between. CDR3 length equals 15 residues. In DNA, the CDR3 is TGTGCCAGCAGTGAAATCGACGGAGCCCTTCAGCCCCAGCATTTT. It is translated as CASSEIDGALQPQHF.

The rearrangement links TRBV14 to TRBJ1-3; D gene unclear. The CDR3 loop spans 14 amino acids. Germline V lookup: CDR1 SGHDN, CDR2 FVKESK. With 6 bases removed from V and 2 bases from J, the gap between germline ends came to 11 bases. The CDR3: CASRGMGTGNTIYF. CDR3 DNA sequence: TGTGCCAGCAGGGGAATGGGGACTGGAAACACCATATATTTT.

The chain employs TRBV2 and TRBJ2-1, with 10 bases lining up with TRBD1. The V gene's germline CDR1 is SNHLY and CDR2 FYNNEI. This CDR3 is 14 amino acids long. V was pared by 8 bases and J by 6 bases, with 7 bases of the junction left unmatched. CDR3 sequence reads: CASLKRDRGNEQFF. CDR3 nucleotide sequence: TGTGCCAGCCTCAAGAGGGACAGGGGCAATGAGCAGTTCTTC.

The chain couples TRBV19 to TRBJ2-7, with 7 nucleotides matching TRBD1. J lost 2 bases, V lost 5 bases, and 6 bases had no gene match. The CDR3 contains 14 residues. From germline, CDR1 is LNHDA and CDR2 SQIVND (reference sequence). This CDR3 is CASSDWDSPYEQYF. Written as DNA, the CDR3 is TGTGCCAGTAGTGATTGGGACAGTCCCTACGAGCAGTACTTC.